Listed below are T cell receptor beta chains from one sample, sequenced in a study of hypomethylating agent response in myelodysplastic syndrome. Using immunoSEQ multiplex PCR, the repertoire was profiled, and TCRdb retains in-frame clones only, with some absent. The sample has over 2,500 clones; more than 65% are singletons. The specimen comprised bone marrow, sampled before or after starting hypomethylating agent treatment for myelodysplastic syndrome (not recorded which). The receptors come from a human donor with myelodysplastic syndrome. Each CDR3 is given with its conserved first and last residue. A D gene is named only where the DNA matches it firmly. The listing skips clone size in some rows; elsewhere it reads once, few, many or a size class.

TRBV7-1	few	TRBJ2-7	-	TGTGCCAGCAGCCTAGGGGGGGGCTCGACAGGGCCCGAGCAGTACTTC	CASSLGGGSTGPEQYF
TRBV7-2	-	TRBJ2-4	-	TGTGCCAGCAGCTTAAGGCTAGCGGCCAAAAACATTCAGTACTTC	CASSLRLAAKNIQYF
TRBV6-1	once	TRBJ2-5	TRBD2	TGTGCCAGCAGTGGTTCGCGGGGGGGCTGGGAGACCCAGTACTTC	CASSGSRGGWETQYF
TRBV29-1	-	TRBJ2-4	-	TGCAGCGGGGGGGCAGAGAAGGACTTCCTAGCCAAAAACATTCAGTACTTC	CSGGAEKDFLAKNIQYF
TRBV5-6	-	TRBJ2-3	TRBD1	TGTGCCAGCAGCCCACTGGGCAGGGGGTTCGGTTCGGATACGCAGTATTTT	CASSPLGRGFGSDTQYF
TRBV11-2	few	TRBJ2-7	-	TGTGCCAGCAGCTTGATAGCAGGTACCCACGAGCAGTACTTC	CASSLIAGTHEQYF
TRBV21-1	-	TRBJ1-4	-	TGTGCCAGCACCTCCCGACAGACAACTAATGAAAAACTGTTTTTT	CASTSRQTTNEKLFF
TRBV2	few	TRBJ2-1	-	TGTGCCAGCAGCGGGGTCTACAATGAGCAGTTCTTC	CASSGVYNEQFF
TRBV7-3	-	TRBJ1-1	-	TGTGCCAGCAGCTTATTGGAATTCATGAACACTGAAGCTTTCTTT	CASSLLEFMNTEAFF
TRBV6-5	-	TRBJ2-7	-	TGTGCCAGCAGGAAACAGGGAAACTCCTACGAGCAGTACTTC	CASRKQGNSYEQYF
TRBV28	-	TRBJ2-1	-	TGTGCCAGCAGCATCCAGAGCTCCTACAATGAGCAGTTCTTC	CASSIQSSYNEQFF
TRBV27	-	TRBJ2-7	-	TGTGCCAGCAGTCCAGGGGTTGGCTTTCGGACAGTCTCCTACGAGCAGTACTTC	CASSPGVGFRTVSYEQYF
TRBV6-1	-	TRBJ1-1	-	TGTGCCAGCAGTGGTGGGTACACTGAAGCTTTCTTT	CASSGGYTEAFF
TRBV29-1	few	TRBJ1-1	-	TGCAGCGGCCGGGGTCGCACTGAAGCTTTCTTT	CSGRGRTEAFF
TRBV7-9	-	TRBJ2-7	TRBD1	TGTGCCAGCAGCTTAGAGGGACAGGGGACCCACGAGCAGTACTTC	CASSLEGQGTHEQYF
TRBV7-9	-	TRBJ1-3	-	TGTGCCAGCAGCTCCATTGGGGGGAAGGCCCCTGGAAACACCATATATTTT	CASSSIGGKAPGNTIYF
TRBV20-1	-	TRBJ2-7	-	TGCAGTGCTAGGGCCCCAGCGCAGGAGGACTTC	CSARAPAQEDF
TRBV6-6	-	TRBJ2-4	TRBD1	TGTGCCAGCAGTTACTTGGGACAGGGTGGGAACATTCAGTACTTC	CASSYLGQGGNIQYF
TRBV27	-	TRBJ2-1	TRBD2	TGTGCCAGCAGTTTGACTAGCCCTTACAATGAGCAGTTCTTC	CASSLTSPYNEQFF
TRBV5-4	-	TRBJ1-1	-	TGTGCCAGCAGAGTTGGGAGGGGAGACACTGAAGCTTTCTTT	CASRVGRGDTEAFF
TRBV7-2	once	TRBJ1-3	-	TGTGCCAGCAGCCAAACCCCCAGGCCCCGCGGAAACACCATATATTTT	CASSQTPRPRGNTIYF
TRBV6-1	-	TRBJ2-7	-	TGTGCCAGCAGTGAATCTAGGTACGAGCAGTACTTC	CASSESRYEQYF
TRBV6-1	large	TRBJ1-5	-	TGTGCCAGCACTCTCCCGGCGAATAGCAATCAGCCCCAGCATTTT	CASTLPANSNQPQHF
TRBV9	-	TRBJ2-3	-	TGTGCCAGCAGCGTAGGGACAGATACGCAGTATTTT	CASSVGTDTQYF
TRBV4-1	once	TRBJ2-7	-	TGCGCCAGCAGCCAAATAGGCAGTCTCAGCTACGAGCAGTACTTC	CASSQIGSLSYEQYF
TRBV5-1	-	TRBJ2-3	TRBD1	TGCGCCAGCAGCTCCCGGACAGGGGCTAGCACAGATACGCAGTATTTT	CASSSRTGASTDTQYF
TRBV5-1	-	TRBJ1-1	-	TGCGCCAGCAGCCCATGGCCGGACGGGGAGACTGAAGCTTTCTTT	CASSPWPDGETEAFF
TRBV9	-	TRBJ1-3	-	TGTGCCAGCAGCTTTGGGCGTTTTAGCTCTGGAAACACCATATATTTT	CASSFGRFSSGNTIYF
TRBV4-2	-	TRBJ2-7	TRBD1	TGTGCCAGCAGCCAAGAGACAGGGACAGGCTCCTACGAGCAGTACTTC	CASSQETGTGSYEQYF
TRBV13	-	TRBJ1-1	-	TGTGCCAGCAGCTTAGAACGGAAGGGGAATTGGGCTTTCTTT	CASSLERKGNWAFF
TRBV5-4	-	TRBJ1-2	TRBD1	TGTGCCAGCAGCTCCCCCAGACAGGGGGCGCAAGGCTACACCTTC	CASSSPRQGAQGYTF
TRBV5-8	-	TRBJ2-7	TRBD2	TGTGCCAGCAGCTTGGTGGGGGGGGCCTACGAGCAGTACTTC	CASSLVGGAYEQYF
TRBV14	-	TRBJ2-5	TRBD2	TGTGCCAGCAGCCAAGGGGCACTAGCGGGGTACCAAGAGACCCAGTACTTC	CASSQGALAGYQETQYF
TRBV5-6	-	TRBJ1-1	-	TGTGCCAGCAGTCGTCCCGGGGTTGAGAGAGCTTTCTTT	CASSRPGVERAFF
TRBV7-7	-	TRBJ2-1	-	TGTGCCAGCAGCCTGACCTTAATGAGCTCCTACAATGAGCAGTTCTTC	CASSLTLMSSYNEQFF
TRBV7-9	-	TRBJ1-1	-	TGTGCCAGCAGCGGGGGACTAGGGGGGGTCGCTTTCTTT	CASSGGLGGVAFF
TRBV19	once	TRBJ2-1	-	TGTGCCAGTAGTCCCCATGGGACCTACAATGAGCAGTTCTTC	CASSPHGTYNEQFF
TRBV7-8	-	TRBJ1-1	-	TGTGCCAGCAGCTTAGTCAGGGGGAACACTGAAGCTTTCTTT	CASSLVRGNTEAFF
TRBV10-1	-	TRBJ2-2	TRBD1	TGCGCCAGCAGTGCTCAGGGGGCGCGGGCCGGGGAGCTGTTTTTT	CASSAQGARAGELFF
TRBV6-7	-	TRBJ2-7	TRBD1	TGTGCCAGCAGTTTTCGGGACAGCTACTACGAGCAGTACTTC	CASSFRDSYYEQYF
TRBV9	-	TRBJ1-6	TRBD1	TGTGCCAGCAGCGTGGGACAGGGAGGCTCACCCCTCCACTTT	CASSVGQGGSPLHF
TRBV27	-	TRBJ1-5	-	TGTGCCAGCAGTTTATCGCCCAAATCTAGCAATCAGCCCCAGCATTTT	CASSLSPKSSNQPQHF
TRBV27	-	TRBJ2-1	-	TGTGCCAGCAGGGGACTTTTAGGACCCCATGAGCAGTTCTTC	CASRGLLGPHEQFF
TRBV7-8	few	TRBJ1-5	TRBD1	TGTGCCAGCAGCTTGGGACAGGCAAGCAATCAGCCCCAGCATTTT	CASSLGQASNQPQHF